This TCR beta chain comes out of a study of cytomegalovirus exposure and HLA in healthy donors. In the study overall: The same platform was used for the roughly 120 validation repertoires and the roughly 600 first-cohort repertoires, a later analysis reported.

Generated by immunoSEQ multiplex PCR, the TCRdb table keeps only in-frame clones and is missing some. Among some 110,000 clones, approximately 86% were seen once, and the ten largest hold under 4.5%. This clone was seen only once. Antigen: not known. Regarding the study as a whole: Subsequent analysis of the roughly 120 validation repertoires found a tendency for first-cohort TCR clusters to co-occur. The dataset shows that most TCR sequences were rare, while some public TCRs occurred in many donors.

Material for sequencing was PBMCs. The clonotype originates from a woman in her late teens or twenties in good health and CMV-seropositive.

The CDR3 nucleotides read TGTGCCAGCAGTCCTCAGGGCAGCAATCAGCCCCAGCATTTT. Amino acids: CASSPQGSNQPQHF. The rearrangement links TRBV6-5 to TRBJ1-5; possibly TRBD1 for D (5 bases). This CDR3 comprises 14 residues. The germline V gene has CDR1 MNHEY and CDR2 SVGAGI. V lost 5 bases, J lost 1 base, and 9 bases lay in between.